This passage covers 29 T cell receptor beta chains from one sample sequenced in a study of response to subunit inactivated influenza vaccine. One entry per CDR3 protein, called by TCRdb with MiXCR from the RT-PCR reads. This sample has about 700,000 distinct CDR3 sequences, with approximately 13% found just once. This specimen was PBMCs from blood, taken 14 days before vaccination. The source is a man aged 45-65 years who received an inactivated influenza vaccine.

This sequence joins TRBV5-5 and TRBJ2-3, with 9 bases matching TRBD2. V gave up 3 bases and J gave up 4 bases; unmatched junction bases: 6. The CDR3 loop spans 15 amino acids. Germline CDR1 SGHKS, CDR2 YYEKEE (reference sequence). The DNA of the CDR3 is TGTGCCAGCAGCTGGGATAGCGGGGGATCAGATACGCAGTATTTT. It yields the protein CASSWDSGGSDTQYF.

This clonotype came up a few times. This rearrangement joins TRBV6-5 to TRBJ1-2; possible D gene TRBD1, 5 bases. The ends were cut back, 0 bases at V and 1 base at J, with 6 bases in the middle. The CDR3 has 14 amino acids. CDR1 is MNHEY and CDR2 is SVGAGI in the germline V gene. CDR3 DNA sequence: TGTGCCAGCAGTTACTCCAGGGATAACTATGGCTACACCTTC. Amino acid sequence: CASSYSRDNYGYTF.

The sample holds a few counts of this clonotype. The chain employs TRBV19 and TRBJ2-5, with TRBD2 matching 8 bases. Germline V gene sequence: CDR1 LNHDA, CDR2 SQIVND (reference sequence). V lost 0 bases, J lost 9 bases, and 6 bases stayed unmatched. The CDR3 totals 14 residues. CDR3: CASSIEGAGGAQYF. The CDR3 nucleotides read TGTGCCAGTAGTATAGAAGGGGCGGGAGGAGCCCAGTACTTC.

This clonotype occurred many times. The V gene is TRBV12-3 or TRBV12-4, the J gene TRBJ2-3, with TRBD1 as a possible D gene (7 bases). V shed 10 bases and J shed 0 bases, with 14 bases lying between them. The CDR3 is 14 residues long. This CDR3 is CATGRDRSTDTQYF. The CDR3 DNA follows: TGTGCCACCGGGCGGGACAGAAGCACAGATACGCAGTATTTT.

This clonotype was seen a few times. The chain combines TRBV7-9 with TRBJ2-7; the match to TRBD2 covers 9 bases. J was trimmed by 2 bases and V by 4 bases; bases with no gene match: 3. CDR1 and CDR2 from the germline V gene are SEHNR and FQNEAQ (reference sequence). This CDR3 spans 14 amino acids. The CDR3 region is CASSSAGGPYEQYF. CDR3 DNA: TGTGCCAGCAGCTCCGCGGGGGGGCCCTACGAGCAGTACTTC. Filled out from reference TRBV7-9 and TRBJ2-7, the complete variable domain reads DTGVSQNPRHKITKRGQNVTFRCDPISEHNRLYWYRQTLGQGPEFLTYFQNEAQLEKSRLLSDRFSAERPKGSFSTLEIQRTEQGDSAMYLCASSSAGGPYEQYFGPGTRLTVT.

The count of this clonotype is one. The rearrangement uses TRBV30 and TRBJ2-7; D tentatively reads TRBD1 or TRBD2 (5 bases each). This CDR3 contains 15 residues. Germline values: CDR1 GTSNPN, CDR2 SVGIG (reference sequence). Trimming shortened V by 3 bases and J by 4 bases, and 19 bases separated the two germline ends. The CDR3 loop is CAWSQGDREVYEQYF. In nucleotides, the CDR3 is TGTGCCTGGAGCCAAGGGGACCGTGAAGTGTACGAGCAGTACTTC.

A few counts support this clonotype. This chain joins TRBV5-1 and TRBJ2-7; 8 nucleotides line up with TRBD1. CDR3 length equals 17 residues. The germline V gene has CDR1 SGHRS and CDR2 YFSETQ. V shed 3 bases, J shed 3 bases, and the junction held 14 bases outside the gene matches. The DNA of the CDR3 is TGCGCCAGCAGCTACTCCACGTTGACAGGGGAAGGCTACGAGCAGTACTTC. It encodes CASSYSTLTGEGYEQYF.

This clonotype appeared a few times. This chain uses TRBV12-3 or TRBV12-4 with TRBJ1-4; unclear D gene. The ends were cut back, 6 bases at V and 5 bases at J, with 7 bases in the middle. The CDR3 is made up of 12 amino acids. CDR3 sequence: CASRTENEKLFF. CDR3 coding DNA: TGTGCCAGCAGAACTGAGAATGAAAAACTGTTTTTT.

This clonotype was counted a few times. CDR3 sequence reads: CASSLVFGASYEQYF. The CDR3 DNA reads TGTGCCAGCAGCTTAGTTTTCGGAGCATCCTACGAGCAGTACTTC. This chain uses TRBV11-2 with TRBJ2-7; no clear D. Trimming pared 1 base from V and 1 base from J, leaving 11 bases between. CDR3 length: 15 residues. Germline lookup yields CDR1 SGHAT and CDR2 FQNNGV.

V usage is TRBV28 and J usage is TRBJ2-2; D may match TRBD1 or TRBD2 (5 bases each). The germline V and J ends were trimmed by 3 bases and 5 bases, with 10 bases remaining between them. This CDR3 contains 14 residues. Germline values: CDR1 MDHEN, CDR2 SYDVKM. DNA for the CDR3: TGTGCCAGCAGTTTTGGGACGCCGACCGGGGAGCTGTTTTTT. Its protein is CASSFGTPTGELFF.

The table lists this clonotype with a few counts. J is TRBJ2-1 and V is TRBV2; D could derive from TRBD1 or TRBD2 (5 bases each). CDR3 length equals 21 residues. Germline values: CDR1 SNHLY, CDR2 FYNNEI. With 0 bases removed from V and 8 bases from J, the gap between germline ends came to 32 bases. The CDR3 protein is CASSEASENLSIGGSPYEQFF. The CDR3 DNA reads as TGTGCCAGCAGTGAAGCGTCGGAAAACCTCTCGATTGGGGGTTCGCCGTATGAGCAGTTCTTC. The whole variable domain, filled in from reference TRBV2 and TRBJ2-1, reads EPEVTQTPSHQVTQMGQEVILRCVPISNHLYFYWYRQILGQKVEFLVSFYNNEISEKSEIFDDQFSVERPDGSNFTLKIRSTKLEDSAMYFCASSEASENLSIGGSPYEQFFGPGTRLTVL.

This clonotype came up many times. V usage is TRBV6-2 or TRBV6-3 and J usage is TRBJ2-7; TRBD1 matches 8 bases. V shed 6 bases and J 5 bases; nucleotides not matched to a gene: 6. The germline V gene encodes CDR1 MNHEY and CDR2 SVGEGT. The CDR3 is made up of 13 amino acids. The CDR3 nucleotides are TGTGCCAGCAGCGACAGGGGTCCCCACGAGCAGTACTTC. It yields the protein CASSDRGPHEQYF.

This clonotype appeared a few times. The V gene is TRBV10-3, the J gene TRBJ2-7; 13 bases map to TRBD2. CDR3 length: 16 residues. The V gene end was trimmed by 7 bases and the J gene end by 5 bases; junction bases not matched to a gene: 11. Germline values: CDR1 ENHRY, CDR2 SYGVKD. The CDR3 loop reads CAITGLAGAARNEQYF. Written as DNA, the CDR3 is TGTGCCATCACTGGACTAGCGGGGGCCGCTCGGAACGAGCAGTACTTC.

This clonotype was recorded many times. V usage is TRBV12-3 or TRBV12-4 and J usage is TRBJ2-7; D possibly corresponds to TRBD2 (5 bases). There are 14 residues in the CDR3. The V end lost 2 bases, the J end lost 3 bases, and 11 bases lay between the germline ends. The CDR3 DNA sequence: TGTGCCAGCAGTTTATGGACGGGAAACTACGAGCAGTACTTC. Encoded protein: CASSLWTGNYEQYF.

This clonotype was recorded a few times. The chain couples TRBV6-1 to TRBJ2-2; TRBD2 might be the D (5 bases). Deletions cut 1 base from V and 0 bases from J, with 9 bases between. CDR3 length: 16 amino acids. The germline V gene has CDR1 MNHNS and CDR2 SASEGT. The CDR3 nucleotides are TGTGCCAGCAGTGAAGGGGAGACTACGAACACCGGGGAGCTGTTTTTT. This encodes CASSEGETTNTGELFF.

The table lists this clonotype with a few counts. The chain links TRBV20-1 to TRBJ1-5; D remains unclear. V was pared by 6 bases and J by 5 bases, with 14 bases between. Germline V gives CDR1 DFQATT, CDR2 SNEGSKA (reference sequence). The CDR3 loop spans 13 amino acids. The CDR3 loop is CSAKDTEYQPQHF. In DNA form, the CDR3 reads TGCAGTGCGAAGGATACAGAGTATCAGCCCCAGCATTTT.

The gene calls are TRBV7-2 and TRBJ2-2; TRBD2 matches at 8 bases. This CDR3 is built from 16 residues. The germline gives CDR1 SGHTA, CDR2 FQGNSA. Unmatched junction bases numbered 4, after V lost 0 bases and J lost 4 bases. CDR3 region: CASSLAPGGSTGELFF. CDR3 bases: TGTGCCAGCAGCTTAGCTCCGGGAGGGAGCACCGGGGAGCTGTTTTTT.

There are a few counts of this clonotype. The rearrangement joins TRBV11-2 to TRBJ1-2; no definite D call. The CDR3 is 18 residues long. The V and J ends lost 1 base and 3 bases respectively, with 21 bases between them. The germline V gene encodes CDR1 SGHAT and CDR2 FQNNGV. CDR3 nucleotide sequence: TGTGCCAGCAGCTTAGTCCGATACACGCGCCTGAAGGACTATGGCTACACCTTC. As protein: CASSLVRYTRLKDYGYTF.

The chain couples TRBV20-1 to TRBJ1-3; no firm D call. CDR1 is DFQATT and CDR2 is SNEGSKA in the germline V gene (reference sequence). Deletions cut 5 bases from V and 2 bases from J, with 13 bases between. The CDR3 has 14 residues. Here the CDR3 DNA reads TGCAGTGCTCTCTACTCCAATACTGGAAACACCATATATTTT. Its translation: CSALYSNTGNTIYF.

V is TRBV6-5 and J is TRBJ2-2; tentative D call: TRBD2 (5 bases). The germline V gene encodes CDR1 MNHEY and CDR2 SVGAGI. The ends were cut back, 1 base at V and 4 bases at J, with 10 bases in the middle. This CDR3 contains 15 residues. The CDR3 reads CASSYWGVGTGELFF. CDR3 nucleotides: TGTGCCAGCAGTTACTGGGGAGTGGGCACCGGGGAGCTGTTTTTT.

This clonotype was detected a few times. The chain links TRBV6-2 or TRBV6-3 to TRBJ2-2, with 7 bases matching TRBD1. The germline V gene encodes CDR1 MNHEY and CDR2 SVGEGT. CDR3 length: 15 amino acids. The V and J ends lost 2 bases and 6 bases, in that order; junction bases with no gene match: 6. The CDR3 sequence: CASSYRQGIAGELFF. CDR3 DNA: TGTGCCAGCAGTTACAGACAGGGCATCGCCGGGGAGCTGTTTTTT.

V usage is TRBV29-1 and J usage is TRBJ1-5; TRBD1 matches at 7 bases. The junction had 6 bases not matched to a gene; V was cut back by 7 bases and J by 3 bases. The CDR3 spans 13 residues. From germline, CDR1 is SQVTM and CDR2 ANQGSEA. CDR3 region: CSARGTDNQPQHF. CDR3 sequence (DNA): TGCAGCGCCCGAGGGACAGACAATCAGCCCCAGCATTTT.

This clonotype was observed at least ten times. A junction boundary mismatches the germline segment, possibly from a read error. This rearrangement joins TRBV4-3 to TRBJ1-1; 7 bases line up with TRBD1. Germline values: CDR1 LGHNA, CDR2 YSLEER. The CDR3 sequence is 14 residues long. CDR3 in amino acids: CASSQETGNAEAFF. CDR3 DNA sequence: TGCGCCAGCAGCCAAGAGACAGGGAACGCTGAAGCTTTCTTT.

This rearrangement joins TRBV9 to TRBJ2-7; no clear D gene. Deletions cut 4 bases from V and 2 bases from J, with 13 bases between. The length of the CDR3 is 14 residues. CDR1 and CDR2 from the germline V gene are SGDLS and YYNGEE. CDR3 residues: CASSIGGPTYEQYF. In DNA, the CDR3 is TGTGCCAGCAGCATAGGCGGACCGACCTACGAGCAGTACTTC. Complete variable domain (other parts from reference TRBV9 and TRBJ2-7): DSGVTQTPKHLITATGQRVTLRCSPRSGDLSVYWYQQSLDQGLQFLIQYYNGEERAKGNILERFSAQQFPDLHSELNLSSLELGDSALYFCASSIGGPTYEQYFGPGTRLTVT.

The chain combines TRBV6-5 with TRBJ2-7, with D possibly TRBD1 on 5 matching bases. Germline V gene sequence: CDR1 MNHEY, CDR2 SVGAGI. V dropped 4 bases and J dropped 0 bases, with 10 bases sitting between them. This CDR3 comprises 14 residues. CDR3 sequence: CASSSTGTSYEQYF. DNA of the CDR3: TGTGCCAGCAGTTCTACAGGAACCTCCTACGAGCAGTACTTC.

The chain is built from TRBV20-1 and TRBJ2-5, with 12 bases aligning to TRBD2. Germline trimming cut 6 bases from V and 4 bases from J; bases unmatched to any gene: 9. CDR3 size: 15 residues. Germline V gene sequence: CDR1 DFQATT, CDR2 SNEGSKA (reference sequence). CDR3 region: CSAHATSGGRETQYF. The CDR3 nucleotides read TGCAGTGCGCACGCGACTAGCGGGGGAAGAGAGACCCAGTACTTC.

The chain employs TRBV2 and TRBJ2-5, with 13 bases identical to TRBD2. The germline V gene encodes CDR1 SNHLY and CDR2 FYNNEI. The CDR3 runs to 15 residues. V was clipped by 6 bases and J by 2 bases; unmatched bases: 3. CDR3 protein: CASRGTSGKQETQYF. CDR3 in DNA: TGTGCCAGCAGGGGGACTAGCGGGAAACAAGAGACCCAGTACTTC. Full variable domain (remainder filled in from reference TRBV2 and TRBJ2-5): EPEVTQTPSHQVTQMGQEVILRCVPISNHLYFYWYRQILGQKVEFLVSFYNNEISEKSEIFDDQFSVERPDGSNFTLKIRSTKLEDSAMYFCASRGTSGKQETQYFGPGTRLLVL.

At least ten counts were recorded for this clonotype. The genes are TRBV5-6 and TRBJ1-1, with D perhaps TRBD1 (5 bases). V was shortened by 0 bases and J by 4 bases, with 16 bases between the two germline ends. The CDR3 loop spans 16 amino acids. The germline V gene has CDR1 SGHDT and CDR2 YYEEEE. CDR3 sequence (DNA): TGTGCCAGCAGCTTGGAGGTCGGGGGTCTGAGCACTGAAGCTTTCTTT. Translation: CASSLEVGGLSTEAFF. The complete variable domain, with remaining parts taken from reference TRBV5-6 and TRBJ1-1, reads DAGVTQSPTHLIKTRGQQVTLRCSPKSGHDTVSWYQQALGQGPQFIFQYYEEEERQRGNFPDRFSGHQFPNYSSELNVNALLLGDSALYLCASSLEVGGLSTEAFFGQGTRLTVV.

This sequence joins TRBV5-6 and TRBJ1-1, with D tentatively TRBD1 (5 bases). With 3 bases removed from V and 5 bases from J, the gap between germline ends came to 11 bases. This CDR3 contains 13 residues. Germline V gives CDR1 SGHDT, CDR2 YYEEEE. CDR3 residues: CASSSRVSTEAFF. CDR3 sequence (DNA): TGTGCCAGCAGCTCCAGGGTGTCGACTGAAGCTTTCTTT.